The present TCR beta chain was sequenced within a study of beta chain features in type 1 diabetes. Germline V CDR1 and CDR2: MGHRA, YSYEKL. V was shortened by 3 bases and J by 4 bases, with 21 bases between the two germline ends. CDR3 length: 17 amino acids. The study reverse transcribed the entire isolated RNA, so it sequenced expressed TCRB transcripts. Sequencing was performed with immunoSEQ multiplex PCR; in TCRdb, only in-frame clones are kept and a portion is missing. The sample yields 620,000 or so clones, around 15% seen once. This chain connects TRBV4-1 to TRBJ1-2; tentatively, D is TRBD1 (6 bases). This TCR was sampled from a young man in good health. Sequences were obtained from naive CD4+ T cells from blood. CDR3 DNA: TGCGCCAGCAGCCAGGGCGGGGGCTTTAAGTCTCCCTATGGCTACACCTTC. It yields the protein CASSQGGGFKSPYGYTF.